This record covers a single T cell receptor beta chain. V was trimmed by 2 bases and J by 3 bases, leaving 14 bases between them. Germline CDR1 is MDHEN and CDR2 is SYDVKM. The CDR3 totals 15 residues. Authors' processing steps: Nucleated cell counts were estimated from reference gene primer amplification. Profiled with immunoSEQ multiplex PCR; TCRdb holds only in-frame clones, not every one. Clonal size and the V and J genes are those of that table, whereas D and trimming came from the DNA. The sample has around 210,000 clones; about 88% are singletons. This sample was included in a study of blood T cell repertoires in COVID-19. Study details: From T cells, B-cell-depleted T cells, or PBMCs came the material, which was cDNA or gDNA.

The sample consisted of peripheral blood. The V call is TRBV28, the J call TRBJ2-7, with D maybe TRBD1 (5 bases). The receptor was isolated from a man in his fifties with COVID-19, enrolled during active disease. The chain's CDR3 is CASSLQGPPYYEQYF. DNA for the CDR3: TGTGCCAGCAGTTTACAGGGCCCACCTTACTACGAGCAGTACTTC.